The T cell receptor beta chain described here comes from a study of T cells in narcolepsy. Profiled with immunoSEQ multiplex PCR; TCRdb holds only in-frame clones, not every one. This repertoire shows about 30,000 clones, 80% to 90% found once; its top ten account for about 1.1%. In the case of this clone: No antigen is known for it.

Study-wide results and limits: Autoreactive clone sequences were missing from some blood memory CD4+ repertoires. Autoreactive HCRT-specific and TRIB2-specific clonotypes were marked in same-patient CSF-versus-blood CD4+ comparisons.

This CDR3 has 14 amino acids. The junction had 6 bases not matched to a gene; V was cut back by 4 bases and J by 3 bases. Germline-derived CDR1 and CDR2 are SGHNT and YYREEE (reference sequence). Sequencing was carried out using CD45RA- memory CD4+ T cells from PBMCs. The receptor was isolated from a human donor with narcolepsy. The rearrangement uses TRBV5-4 and TRBJ2-5; 7 nucleotides agree with TRBD1. CDR3 nucleotides: TGTGCCAGCAGCCGGGACAGTGAGGAAGAGACCCAGTACTTC. Encoded protein: CASSRDSEEETQYF.